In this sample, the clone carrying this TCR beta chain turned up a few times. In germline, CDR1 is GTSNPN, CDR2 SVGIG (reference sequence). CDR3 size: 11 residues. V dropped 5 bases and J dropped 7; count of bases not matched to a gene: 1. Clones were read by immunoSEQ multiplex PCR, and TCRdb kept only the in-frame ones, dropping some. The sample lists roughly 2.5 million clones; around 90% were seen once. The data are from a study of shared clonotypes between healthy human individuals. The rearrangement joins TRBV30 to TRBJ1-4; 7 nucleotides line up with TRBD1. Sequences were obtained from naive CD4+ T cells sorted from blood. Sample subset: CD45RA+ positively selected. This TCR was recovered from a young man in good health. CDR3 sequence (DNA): TGTGCCTGGCGGGACAGTGAAAAACTGTTTTTT. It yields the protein CAWRDSEKLFF.